The 24 T cell receptor beta chains presented below share a single source sample, sequenced in a study of siplizumab effects on memory and regulatory T cells (dated by TCRdb to the late 2010s). Library preparation employed the immunoSEQ multiplex PCR assay. Sourced from immuneACCESS, this table was stored by TCRdb with only in-frame sequences that have V and J called. A share of the clones is absent; for the studies checked, an unresolved V gene accounts for under half, and the remainder has no known explanation. Across this sample there are approximately 65,000 clones, with approximately 87% seen only once. The ten top clones hold around 3.8% of the sample. The sequencing input was memory CD4+ T cells sorted from blood. The label giving this sample's cell subset or site can be read as: unstimulated CD4+ memory T cells. These TCRs come from a human donor in good health.

This clone was seen only a few times. The V gene is TRBV7-2, the J gene TRBJ2-1; TRBD2 agrees at 13 bases. Germline V gene data show CDR1 as SGHTA and CDR2 as FQGNSA. The V gene end was trimmed by 5 bases and the J gene end by 5 bases; junction bases not matched to a gene: 3. The CDR3 has 15 amino acids. CDR3 DNA: TGTGCCAGCAGCAGGACTAGCGGGAGAAACAATGAGCAGTTCTTC. Translation: CASSRTSGRNNEQFF.

This clone was observed once. The chain is built from TRBV5-6 and TRBJ2-1, with 7 bases identical to TRBD1. The CDR3 length is 17 residues. The J segment lost 7 bases and the V segment lost 3 bases, leaving 16 bases of the junction unmatched. CDR1 SGHDT and CDR2 YYEEEE come from the germline V gene. This CDR3 is CASSSPLDRQGLNEQFF. DNA of the CDR3: TGTGCCAGCAGCTCCCCCCTGGACAGGCAGGGCCTGAATGAGCAGTTCTTC.

This clone was observed once. The V and J genes are TRBV6-1 and TRBJ2-1; D unresolved. Germline CDR1 and CDR2: MNHNS and SASEGT. The V end was cut by 6 bases, the J end by 6 bases, with 18 bases between. This CDR3 contains 15 residues. The CDR3 nucleotides read TGTGCCAGCAGGCCTGGAGCCGGATACCCCAATGAGCAGTTCTTC. It yields the protein CASRPGAGYPNEQFF.

This clone was counted a single time. Other DNA sequences in the sample encode the same CDR3. The chain carries TRBV11-2 and TRBJ1-2; unclear D gene. The CDR3 length is 14 residues. The ends were cut back, 5 bases at V and 2 bases at J, with 12 bases in the middle. The germline gives CDR1 SGHAT, CDR2 FQNNGV. CDR3 sequence: CASSRPGGNYGYTF. The CDR3 nucleotides are TGTGCCAGCAGCCGGCCAGGAGGAAACTATGGCTACACCTTC.

This clone was counted many times. V usage is TRBV7-9 and J usage is TRBJ2-7, with D perhaps TRBD1 (5 bases). Per germline, CDR1 SEHNR and CDR2 FQNEAQ (reference sequence). V was pared by 5 bases and J by 2 bases, with 19 bases between. The CDR3 covers 16 residues. The CDR3 loop is CASSPRARDRAYEQYF. The CDR3 DNA follows: TGTGCCAGCAGCCCTAGGGCGAGAGACAGAGCCTACGAGCAGTACTTC.

V is TRBV12-2 and J is TRBJ1-2. TRBV12-2 is classified as a pseudogene. CDR3 length equals 12 residues. CDR3 DNA: TGTGCAAGTCGCTTAAGAAGTTATGGCTACACCTTC. Amino acids: CASRLRSYGYTF.

The DNA of the CDR3 is TGTGCCAGTAGTGGTCCGGGACAGGGGCTCGAGCAGTACTTC. Translation gives CASSGPGQGLEQYF. The rearrangement links TRBV19 to TRBJ2-7; TRBD1 matches at 10 bases. The V gene end was trimmed by 5 bases and the J gene end by 6 bases; junction bases not matched to a gene: 7. Germline CDR1 LNHDA, CDR2 SQIVND (reference sequence). The CDR3 runs 14 residues.

CDR3 coding DNA: TGTGCCAGTAGTCCAACCAGTTCCTACAATGAGCAGTTCTTC. It specifies CASSPTSSYNEQFF. V and J are TRBV19 and TRBJ2-1; D unclear. This CDR3 comprises 14 residues. CDR1 is LNHDA and CDR2 is SQIVND in the germline V gene (reference sequence). V shed 5 bases and J shed 1 base, with 9 bases lying between them.

The table lists this clone with a few counts. The V and J genes are TRBV10-3 and TRBJ2-3, with 12 nucleotides matching TRBD1. The CDR3 has 15 residues. The V gene end was trimmed by 4 bases and the J gene end by 2 bases; junction bases not matched to a gene: 1. Germline values: CDR1 ENHRY, CDR2 SYGVKD. The DNA for the CDR3 is TGTGCCATCAGTGTGGGACAGGGGGCCACAGATACGCAGTATTTT. Residues: CAISVGQGATDTQYF.

This clone was detected only once. The rearrangement joins TRBV6-6 to TRBJ2-5; 7 bases are a match to TRBD1. Trimming cost V 2 bases and J 0 bases; bases outside gene matches: 3. Germline V gene data show CDR1 as MNHNY and CDR2 as SVGAGI (reference sequence). This CDR3 has 15 residues. In DNA form, the CDR3 reads TGTGCCAGCAGTTACCTGACAGGGTACCAAGAGACCCAGTACTTC. Translating gives CASSYLTGYQETQYF.

V gene TRBV6-5 combines with J gene TRBJ2-7; TRBD1 might be the D (6 bases). Looked up from germline, CDR1 is MNHEY and CDR2 is SVGAGI. Trimming shortened V by 6 bases and J by 7 bases, and 13 bases separated the two germline ends. The CDR3 is 12 amino acids. The CDR3 DNA reads as TGTGCCAGCAGAAAACAGGGATGGGAGCAGTACTTC. Translation: CASRKQGWEQYF.

This clone has just one count. V is TRBV6-5 and J is TRBJ2-3; D not certain. The CDR3 has 16 residues. V lost 4 bases, J lost 1 base, and 15 bases lay in between. Per germline, CDR1 MNHEY and CDR2 SVGAGI. CDR3 residues: CASSSSRRSGTDTQYF. The DNA for the CDR3 is TGTGCCAGCAGTTCATCTCGACGTTCAGGCACAGATACGCAGTATTTT.

V gene TRBV7-9 combines with J gene TRBJ2-7; D gene uncertain. CDR3 length: 14 residues. CDR1 is SEHNR and CDR2 is FQNEAQ in the germline V gene (reference sequence). V was clipped by 1 base and J by 2 bases, with 9 bases between them. CDR3 DNA sequence: TGTGCCAGCAGCTTAGTAGCCGGAACCTACGAGCAGTACTTC. The encoded protein is CASSLVAGTYEQYF. The whole variable domain, remainder taken from reference TRBV7-9 and TRBJ2-7, is DTGVSQNPRHKITKRGQNVTFRCDPISEHNRLYWYRQTLGQGPEFLTYFQNEAQLEKSRLLSDRFSAERPKGSFSTLEIQRTEQGDSAMYLCASSLVAGTYEQYFGPGTRLTVT.

The rearrangement uses TRBV30 and TRBJ1-4; 7 nucleotides match TRBD1. Germline V gene lookup returns CDR1 GTSNPN and CDR2 SVGIG (reference sequence). There are 15 residues in the CDR3. V was pared by 0 bases and J by 3 bases, with 4 bases of the junction left unmatched. CDR3 region: CAWSVQGTANEKLFF. CDR3 nucleotide sequence: TGTGCCTGGAGTGTACAGGGGACGGCTAATGAAAAACTGTTTTTT.

This chain links TRBV12-5 with TRBJ2-1; possibly TRBD1 for D (7 bases). Germline V CDR1 and CDR2: LGHNT, FRNRAP. The CDR3 covers 13 residues. With 4 bases removed from V and 7 bases from J, the gap between germline ends came to 11 bases. CDR3 amino acids: CASGSSGGNEQFF. The CDR3 coding sequence is TGTGCTAGTGGTTCCTCAGGGGGGAATGAGCAGTTCTTC. Using reference TRBV12-5 and TRBJ2-1 for the parts outside the CDR3, the full variable domain is DARVTQTPRHKVTEMGQEVTMRCQPILGHNTVFWYRQTMMQGLELLAYFRNRAPLDDSGMPKDRFSAEMPDATLATLKIQPSEPRDSAVYFCASGSSGGNEQFFGPGTRLTVL.

The rearrangement links TRBV27 to TRBJ2-7, with D tentatively TRBD1 or TRBD2 (5 bases each). The CDR3 is 13 residues long. CDR1 and CDR2 from the germline V gene are MNHEY and SMNVEV (reference sequence). Trimming stripped 6 bases from V and 3 bases from J, with 12 bases between. Here the CDR3 reads CASSTGPDYEQYF. The CDR3 region has the DNA TGTGCCAGCAGCACGGGACCAGACTACGAGCAGTACTTC.

J is TRBJ2-1 and V is TRBV5-1; TRBD1 aligns across 8 bases. Germline loops: CDR1 SGHRS, CDR2 YFSETQ. The length of the CDR3 is 16 residues. Trimming took 2 bases from V and 5 from J; bases not matched to a gene: 9. The CDR3 here is CASSLNGQGGNNEQFF. The DNA for the CDR3 is TGCGCCAGCAGCTTAAACGGACAGGGTGGGAACAATGAGCAGTTCTTC.

The rearrangement uses TRBV6-6 and TRBJ1-1; the D gene is possibly TRBD1 (6 bases). Germline V gene sequence: CDR1 MNHNY, CDR2 SVGAGI (reference sequence). The V end lost 5 bases, the J end lost 3 bases, and 16 bases lay between the germline ends. There are 15 residues in the CDR3. CDR3 DNA sequence: TGTGCCAGCAGTCAGGTCAGGGGAGCTTACACTGAAGCTTTCTTT. It specifies CASSQVRGAYTEAFF.

This chain connects TRBV6-5 to TRBJ1-1; D remains ambiguous. Per germline, CDR1 MNHEY and CDR2 SVGAGI. The CDR3 loop spans 15 amino acids. The V end lost 2 bases, the J end lost 0 bases, and 10 bases lay between the germline ends. For the CDR3, the DNA is TGTGCCAGCAGTTACGTGAGGGCCGTGAACACTGAAGCTTTCTTT. Translating it yields CASSYVRAVNTEAFF.

The chain is built from TRBV10-1 and TRBJ1-2; possibly TRBD1 for D (5 bases). CDR1 WNHNN and CDR2 SYGVQD come from the germline V gene (reference sequence). Trimming removed 3 bases from V and 6 bases from J, with 11 bases in between. The length of the CDR3 is 13 residues. CDR3 sequence (DNA): TGCGCCAGCAGTGAAAGCAAGGGGAATGGCTACACCTTC. This encodes CASSESKGNGYTF.

V and J are TRBV5-6 and TRBJ1-2, with D possibly being TRBD1 (5 bases). The CDR3 extends over 16 amino acids. V was pared by 0 bases and J by 4 bases, with 16 bases between. CDR1 SGHDT and CDR2 YYEEEE come from the germline V gene. DNA of the CDR3: TGTGCCAGCAGCTTGGGTGCGGCAGGGAACATCTATGGCTACACCTTC. Translating gives CASSLGAAGNIYGYTF.

This sequence joins TRBV7-9 and TRBJ2-5; 10 bases line up with TRBD2. After removal of 5 bases from V and 5 bases from J, the junction contained 11 bases not matched to a gene. The CDR3 spans 16 residues. Looked up from germline, CDR1 is SEHNR and CDR2 is FQNEAQ (reference sequence). The CDR3 DNA is TGTGCCAGCAGCCCGTCCCTAGCGGGAGCTTGGGAGACCCAGTACTTC. Protein product: CASSPSLAGAWETQYF.

This chain joins TRBV7-2 and TRBJ2-7; D remains unclear. The CDR3 totals 11 residues. Germline values: CDR1 SGHTA, CDR2 FQGNSA. Trimming pared 4 bases from V and 3 bases from J, leaving 4 bases between. The CDR3 DNA follows: TGTGCCAGCAGCTCTTTCTACGAGCAGTACTTC. Translation: CASSSFYEQYF.

This clone is a singleton in its sample. V gene TRBV10-1 combines with J gene TRBJ2-3; 7 bases are a match to TRBD1. This CDR3 has 20 residues. The junction had 17 bases not matched to a gene; V was cut back by 2 bases and J by 0 bases. The V gene's germline CDR1 is WNHNN and CDR2 SYGVQD (reference sequence). CDR3 amino acids: CASSEKTGLWRSTSTDTQYF. The CDR3 DNA is TGCGCCAGCAGTGAGAAGACAGGGTTATGGAGATCGACGAGCACAGATACGCAGTATTTT.